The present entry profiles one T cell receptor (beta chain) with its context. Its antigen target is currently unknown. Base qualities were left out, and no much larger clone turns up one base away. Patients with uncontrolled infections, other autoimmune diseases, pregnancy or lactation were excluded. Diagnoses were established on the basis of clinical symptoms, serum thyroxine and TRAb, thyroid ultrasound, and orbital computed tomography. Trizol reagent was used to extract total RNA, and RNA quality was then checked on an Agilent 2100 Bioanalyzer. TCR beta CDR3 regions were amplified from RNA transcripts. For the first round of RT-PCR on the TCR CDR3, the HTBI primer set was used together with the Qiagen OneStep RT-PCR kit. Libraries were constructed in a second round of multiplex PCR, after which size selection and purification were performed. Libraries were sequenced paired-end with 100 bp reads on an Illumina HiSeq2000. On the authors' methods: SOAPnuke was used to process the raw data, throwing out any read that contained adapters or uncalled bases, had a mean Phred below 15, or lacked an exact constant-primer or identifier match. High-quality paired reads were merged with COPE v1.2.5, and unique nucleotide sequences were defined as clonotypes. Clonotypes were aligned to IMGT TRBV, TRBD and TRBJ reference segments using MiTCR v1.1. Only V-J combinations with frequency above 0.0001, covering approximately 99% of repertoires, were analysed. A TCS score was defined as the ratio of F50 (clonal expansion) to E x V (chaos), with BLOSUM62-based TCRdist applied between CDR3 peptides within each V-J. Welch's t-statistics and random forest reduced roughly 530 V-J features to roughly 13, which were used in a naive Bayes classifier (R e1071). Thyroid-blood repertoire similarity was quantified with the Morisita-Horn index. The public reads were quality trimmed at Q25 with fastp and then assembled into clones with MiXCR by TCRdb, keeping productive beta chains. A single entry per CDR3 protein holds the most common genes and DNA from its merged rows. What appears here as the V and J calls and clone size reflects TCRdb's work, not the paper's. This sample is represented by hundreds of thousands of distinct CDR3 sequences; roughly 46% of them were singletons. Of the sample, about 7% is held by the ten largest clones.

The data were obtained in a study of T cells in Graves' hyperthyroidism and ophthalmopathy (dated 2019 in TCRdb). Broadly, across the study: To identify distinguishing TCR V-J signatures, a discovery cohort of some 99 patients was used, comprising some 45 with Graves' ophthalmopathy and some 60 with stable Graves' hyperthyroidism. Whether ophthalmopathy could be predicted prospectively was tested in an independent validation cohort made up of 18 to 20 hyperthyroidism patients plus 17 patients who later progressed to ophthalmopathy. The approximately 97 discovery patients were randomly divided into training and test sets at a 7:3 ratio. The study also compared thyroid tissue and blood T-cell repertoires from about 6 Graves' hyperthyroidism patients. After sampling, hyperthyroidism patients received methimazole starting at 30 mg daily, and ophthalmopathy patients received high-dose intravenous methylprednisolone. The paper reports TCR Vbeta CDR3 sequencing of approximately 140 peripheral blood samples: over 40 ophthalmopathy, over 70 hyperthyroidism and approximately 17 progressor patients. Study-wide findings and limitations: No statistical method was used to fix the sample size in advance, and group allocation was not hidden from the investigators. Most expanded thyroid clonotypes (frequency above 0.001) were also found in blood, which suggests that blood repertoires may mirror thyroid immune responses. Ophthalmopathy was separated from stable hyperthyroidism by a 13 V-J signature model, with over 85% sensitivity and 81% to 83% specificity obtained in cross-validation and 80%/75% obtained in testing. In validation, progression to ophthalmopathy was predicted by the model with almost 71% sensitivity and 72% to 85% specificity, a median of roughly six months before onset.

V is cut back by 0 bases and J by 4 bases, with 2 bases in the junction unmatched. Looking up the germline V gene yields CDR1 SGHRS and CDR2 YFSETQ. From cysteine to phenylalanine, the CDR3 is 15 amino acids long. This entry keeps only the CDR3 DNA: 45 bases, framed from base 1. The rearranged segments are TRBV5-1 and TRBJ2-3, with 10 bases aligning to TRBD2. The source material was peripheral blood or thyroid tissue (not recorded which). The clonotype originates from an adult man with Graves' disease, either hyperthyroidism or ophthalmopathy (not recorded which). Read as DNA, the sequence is TGCGCCAGCAGCTTGGACAGCGGGAGGGCAGATACGCAGTATTTT. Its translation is CASSLDSGRADTQYF.